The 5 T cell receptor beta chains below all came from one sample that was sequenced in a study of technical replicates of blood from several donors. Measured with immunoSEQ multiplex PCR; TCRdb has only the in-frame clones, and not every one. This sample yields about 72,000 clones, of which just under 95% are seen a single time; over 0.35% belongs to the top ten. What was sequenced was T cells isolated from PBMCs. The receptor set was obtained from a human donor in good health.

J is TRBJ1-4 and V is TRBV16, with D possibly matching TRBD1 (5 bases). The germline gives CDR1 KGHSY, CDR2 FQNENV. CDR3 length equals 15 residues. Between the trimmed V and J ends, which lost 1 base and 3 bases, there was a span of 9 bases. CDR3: CASSQLGLSNEKLFF. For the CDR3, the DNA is TGTGCCAGCAGCCAATTGGGGCTCTCTAATGAAAAACTGTTTTTT. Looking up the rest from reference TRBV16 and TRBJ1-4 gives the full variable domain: GEEVAQTPKHLVRGEGQKAKLYCAPIKGHSYVFWYQQVLKNEFKFLISFQNENVFDETGMPKERFSAKCLPNSPCSLEIQATKLEDSAVYFCASSQLGLSNEKLFFGSGTQLSVL.

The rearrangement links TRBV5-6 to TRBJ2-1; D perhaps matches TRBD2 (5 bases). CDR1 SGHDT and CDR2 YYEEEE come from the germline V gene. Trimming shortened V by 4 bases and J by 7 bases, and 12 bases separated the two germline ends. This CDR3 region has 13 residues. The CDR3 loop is CASSLIGENEQFF. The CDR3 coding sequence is TGTGCCAGCAGCCTGATCGGGGAAAATGAGCAGTTCTTC.

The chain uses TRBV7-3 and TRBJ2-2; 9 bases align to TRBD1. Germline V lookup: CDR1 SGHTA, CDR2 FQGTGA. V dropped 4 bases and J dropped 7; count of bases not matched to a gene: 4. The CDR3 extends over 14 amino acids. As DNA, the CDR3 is TGTGCCAGCAGCTCGAAGACAGGGGGCGGGGAGCTGTTTTTT. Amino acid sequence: CASSSKTGGGELFF.

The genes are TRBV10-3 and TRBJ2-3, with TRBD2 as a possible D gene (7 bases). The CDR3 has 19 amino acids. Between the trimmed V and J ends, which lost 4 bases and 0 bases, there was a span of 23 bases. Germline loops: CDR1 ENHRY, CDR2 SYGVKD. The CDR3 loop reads CAISARGAIRLGSTDTQYF. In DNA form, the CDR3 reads TGTGCCATCAGTGCTCGGGGGGCAATTAGACTCGGTAGCACAGATACGCAGTATTTT.

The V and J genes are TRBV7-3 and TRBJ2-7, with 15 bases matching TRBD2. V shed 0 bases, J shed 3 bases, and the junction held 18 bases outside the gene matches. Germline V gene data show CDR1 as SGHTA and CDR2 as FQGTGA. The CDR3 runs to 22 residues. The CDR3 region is CASSLTGAVEGLAGGPNYEQYF. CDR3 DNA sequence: TGTGCCAGCAGCTTAACTGGGGCCGTCGAAGGACTAGCGGGAGGGCCTAACTACGAGCAGTACTTC. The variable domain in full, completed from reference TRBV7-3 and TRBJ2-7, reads GAGVSQTPSNKVTEKGKYVELRCDPISGHTALYWYRQSLGQGPEFLIYFQGTGAADDSGLPNDRFFAVRPEGSVSTLKIQRTERGDSAVYLCASSLTGAVEGLAGGPNYEQYFGPGTRLTVT.